This TCR beta chain was retrieved from a study of T cells in Graves' hyperthyroidism and ophthalmopathy. This clonotype was seen at least ten times. Antigen: not known. V was cut by 6 bases and J by 7 bases, with 22 bases left in between. Germline CDR1 DFQATT, CDR2 SNEGSKA (reference sequence). This CDR3 region has 15 residues. Study-level results: The model made its ophthalmopathy prediction, and onset followed a median roughly 6.5 months later.

Amplified regions were TCR beta CDR3 sequences from RNA transcripts. The TCR CDR3 was amplified in a first-round RT-PCR using the HTBI primer set. A single record per CDR3 protein comes from TCRdb applying MiXCR to the multiplex PCR reads. Of fewer than 550,000 distinct CDR3 sequences in the sample, about a sixth were seen once. With a duration under 2 months, the hyperthyroidism was newly diagnosed in patients aged 18 to 65. The sample consisted of blood. The rearrangement links TRBV20-1 to TRBJ1-5; D perhaps matches TRBD1 (5 bases). This clonotype was obtained from a young woman with Graves' hyperthyroidism. CDR3 sequence: CSAVVAGSVHQPQHF. The CDR3 bases are TGCAGTGCCGTCGTCGCAGGGTCGGTTCACCAGCCCCAGCATTTT.